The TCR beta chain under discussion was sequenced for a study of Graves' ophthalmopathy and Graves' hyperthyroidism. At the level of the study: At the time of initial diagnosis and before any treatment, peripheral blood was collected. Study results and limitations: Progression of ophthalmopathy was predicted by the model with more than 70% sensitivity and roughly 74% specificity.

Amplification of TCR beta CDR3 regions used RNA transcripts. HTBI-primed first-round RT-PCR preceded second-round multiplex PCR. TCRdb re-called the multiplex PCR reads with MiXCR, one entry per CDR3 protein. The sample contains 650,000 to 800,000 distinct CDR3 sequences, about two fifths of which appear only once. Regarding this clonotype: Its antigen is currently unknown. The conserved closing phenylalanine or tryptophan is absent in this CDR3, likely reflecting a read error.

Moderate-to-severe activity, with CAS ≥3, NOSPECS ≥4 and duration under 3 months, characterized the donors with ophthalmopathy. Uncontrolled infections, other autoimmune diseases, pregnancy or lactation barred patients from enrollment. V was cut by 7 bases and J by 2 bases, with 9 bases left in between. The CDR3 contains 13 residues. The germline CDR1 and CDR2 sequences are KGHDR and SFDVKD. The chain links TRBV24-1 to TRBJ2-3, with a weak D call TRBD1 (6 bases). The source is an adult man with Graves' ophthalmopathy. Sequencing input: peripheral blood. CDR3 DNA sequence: TGTGCCACCAGAGGACAGAACACAGATACGCAGTATGTT. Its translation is CATRGQNTDTQYV.